Below are 26 T cell receptor beta chains sequenced from a single sample in a study of blood T cell repertoires in COVID-19. Assay used: immunoSEQ multiplex PCR; TCRdb lists only in-frame clones, some missing. This table has some 320,000 clones, 89% appearing once. Input material: PBMCs or T cells enriched from blood (not recorded which). These receptor sequences come from a man in his 60s who had recovered from COVID-19.

This clone was observed once. V gene TRBV6-5 combines with J gene TRBJ2-3; tentative D call: TRBD2 (5 bases). The CDR3 runs to 14 residues. The V gene's germline CDR1 is MNHEY and CDR2 SVGAGI. Between the trimmed V and J ends, which lost 2 bases and 2 bases, there was a span of 8 bases. The DNA for the CDR3 is TGTGCCAGCAGTTACGCCGGGGTCACAGATACGCAGTATTTT. It yields the protein CASSYAGVTDTQYF.

This chain connects TRBV25-1 to TRBJ2-5, with D perhaps matching TRBD1 (6 bases). Per germline, CDR1 MGHDK and CDR2 SYGVNS. CDR3 size: 14 residues. Trimming cost V 10 bases and J 2 bases, with 17 bases left between them. CDR3 coding DNA: TGTGCCACGAAGGACAGTGATACTCAAGAGACCCAGTACTTC. As protein: CATKDSDTQETQYF.

The chain employs TRBV2 and TRBJ2-3; no firm D call. The CDR3 loop spans 15 amino acids. Germline-derived CDR1 and CDR2 are SNHLY and FYNNEI. Trimming removed 3 bases from V and 2 bases from J, with 12 bases in between. CDR3 sequence reads: CASSEFGLLTDTQYF. Written as DNA, the CDR3 is TGTGCCAGCAGTGAGTTTGGCCTCCTCACAGATACGCAGTATTTT.

The chain has TRBV7-2 and TRBJ2-2; TRBD2 agrees at 8 bases. The CDR3 spans 16 residues. The junction had 3 bases not matched to a gene; V was cut back by 2 bases and J by 1 base. Germline V gene data show CDR1 as SGHTA and CDR2 as FQGNSA. The CDR3 coding sequence is TGTGCCAGCAGCTTATCGGGGGGGCTGAACACCGGGGAGCTGTTTTTT. Translated, it gives CASSLSGGLNTGELFF.

This clone was detected once. The CDR3 protein is CASSYATVNPTYEQYF. CDR3 DNA sequence: TGTGCCAGCAGTTACGCGACAGTCAATCCAACTTACGAGCAGTACTTC. The V call is TRBV6-5, the J call TRBJ2-7; D is possibly TRBD1 (5 bases). The CDR3 loop spans 16 amino acids. With 2 bases removed from V and 4 bases from J, the gap between germline ends came to 18 bases. The germline CDR1 and CDR2 sequences are MNHEY and SVGAGI.

This clone was picked up one time. The V and J genes are TRBV6-2 or TRBV6-3 and TRBJ2-7; 9 bases fit TRBD2. Losses at the gene ends were 0 bases for V and 2 bases for J; bases not matched to a gene: 5. Germline values: CDR1 MNHEY, CDR2 SVGEGT. The CDR3 has 16 amino acids. CDR3 amino acids: CASSYSSGRLPYEQYF. DNA for the CDR3: TGTGCCAGCAGTTACTCGAGCGGGAGGCTCCCCTACGAGCAGTACTTC.

This sequence joins TRBV28 and TRBJ2-4; TRBD1 might be the D (6 bases). CDR1 and CDR2 (germline): MDHEN, SYDVKM. V was shortened by 6 bases and J by 0 bases, with 15 bases between the two germline ends. This CDR3 is 16 amino acids long. CDR3 sequence (DNA): TGTGCCAGCAGAGAAGGGGGTCCCCTAGCCAAAAACATTCAGTACTTC. Translated, it gives CASREGGPLAKNIQYF.

This chain uses TRBV25-1 with TRBJ1-2; 10 bases are shared with TRBD1. V gave up 2 bases and J gave up 4 bases; unmatched junction bases: 4. The CDR3 covers 15 residues. Germline lookup yields CDR1 MGHDK and CDR2 SYGVNS. The CDR3 DNA reads as TGTGCCAGCAGTGAACGAGGACAGGGGGTCTATGGCTACACCTTC. This sequence encodes CASSERGQGVYGYTF.

The rearrangement links TRBV5-1 to TRBJ1-1; the D gene is possibly TRBD1 (6 bases). Trimming removed 4 bases at V and 5 bases at J, with 21 bases between. Germline CDR1 is SGHRS and CDR2 is YFSETQ. This CDR3 has 16 amino acids. DNA for the CDR3: TGCGCCAGCAGCAGGGGACAAACACCCCAGAGTACTGAAGCTTTCTTT. This sequence encodes CASSRGQTPQSTEAFF.

The genes are TRBV2 and TRBJ2-7; 10 bases line up with TRBD2. The CDR3 covers 16 residues. V dropped 5 bases and J dropped 2; count of bases not matched to a gene: 9. The germline V gene encodes CDR1 SNHLY and CDR2 FYNNEI. CDR3 sequence reads: CASSSQGLATTYEQYF. DNA of the CDR3: TGTGCCAGCAGTAGCCAGGGACTAGCGACCACCTACGAGCAGTACTTC.

J is TRBJ2-1 and V is TRBV4-1; weak D call: TRBD2 (6 bases). CDR1 is MGHRA, CDR2 YSYEKL, per germline. This CDR3 region has 14 residues. V gave up 5 bases and J gave up 4 bases, with 12 bases separating them. DNA of the CDR3: TGCGCCAGCAGCACGGGACTCCCGTACAATGAGCAGTTCTTC. Translating gives CASSTGLPYNEQFF.

The chain uses TRBV10-1 and TRBJ2-1; TRBD2 is a possible D gene (5 bases). Trimming removed 5 bases from V and 9 bases from J, with 14 bases in between. This CDR3 is 13 amino acids long. CDR1 is WNHNN, CDR2 SYGVQD, per germline (reference sequence). CDR3 sequence (DNA): TGCGCCAGCAGTAGAGGGCAGTGGGGTGAGCAGTTCTTC. Translating gives CASSRGQWGEQFF.

The gene calls are TRBV2 and TRBJ1-1, with D maybe TRBD1 (5 bases). Germline CDR1 is SNHLY and CDR2 is FYNNEI. The length of the CDR3 is 13 residues. Trimming took off 2 bases at V and 4 bases at J, with 8 bases between the two ends. The CDR3 DNA reads as TGTGCCAGCAGTGAACAGGGTGGCACTGAAGCTTTCTTT. Its protein is CASSEQGGTEAFF.

This clone was seen a single time. V gene TRBV5-4 combines with J gene TRBJ1-2; D is unresolved. Trimming cost V 0 bases and J 3 bases, with 9 bases left between them. Germline CDR1 is SGHNT and CDR2 is YYREEE (reference sequence). The CDR3 covers 14 residues. The CDR3 protein is CASSLVAQDYGYTF. In nucleotides, the CDR3 is TGTGCCAGCAGCTTGGTGGCTCAGGACTATGGCTACACCTTC.

V gene TRBV5-4 combines with J gene TRBJ2-3; 10 nucleotides match TRBD1. CDR3 length: 16 residues. V shed 6 bases, J shed 4 bases, and the junction held 11 bases outside the gene matches. Germline V gene data show CDR1 as SGHNT and CDR2 as YYREEE (reference sequence). The CDR3 protein is CASTWDPGQGSDTQYF. CDR3 in DNA: TGTGCCAGCACCTGGGACCCGGGACAGGGGTCAGATACGCAGTATTTT.

The chain uses TRBV6-2 or TRBV6-3 and TRBJ2-5; 8 bases line up with TRBD2. V shed 2 bases and J 5 bases; nucleotides not matched to a gene: 10. Germline V gene lookup returns CDR1 MNHEY and CDR2 SVGEGT. The CDR3 has 16 amino acids. The chain's CDR3 is CASSYRSGSRLETQYF. The CDR3 bases are TGTGCCAGCAGTTACAGAAGCGGGAGTAGGTTGGAGACCCAGTACTTC.

V gene TRBV3-1 (or the pseudogene TRBV3-2) combines with J gene TRBJ2-1; D not certain. V was shortened by 0 bases and J by 10 bases, with 10 bases between the two germline ends. Germline loops: CDR1 LGHDT, CDR2 YNNKEL (reference sequence). The CDR3 is 13 amino acids. The CDR3 DNA reads TGTGCCAGCAGCCAAGATCGTTCCGGGGAGCAGTTCTTC. This sequence encodes CASSQDRSGEQFF.

The chain joins TRBV19 to TRBJ2-5, with 10 bases identical to TRBD1. The V gene end was trimmed by 1 base and the J gene end by 5 bases; junction bases not matched to a gene: 10. Per germline, CDR1 LNHDA and CDR2 SQIVND (reference sequence). CDR3 length: 17 amino acids. The CDR3 reads CASSIAHPGQGSETQYF. CDR3 coding DNA: TGTGCCAGTAGTATAGCTCATCCGGGACAGGGGTCGGAGACCCAGTACTTC.

The rearrangement links TRBV19 to TRBJ2-1; D perhaps matches TRBD2 (5 bases). Germline CDR1 reads LNHDA; CDR2 reads SQIVND (reference sequence). Trimming left V 3 bases short and J 6 bases short, with 15 bases between. This CDR3 comprises 15 residues. The CDR3: CASSIERLGSNEQFF. CDR3 sequence (DNA): TGTGCCAGTAGTATCGAGCGGCTGGGCTCCAATGAGCAGTTCTTC.

The gene calls are TRBV19 and TRBJ2-5; a possible D gene is TRBD1 (8 bases). V lost 4 bases, J lost 1 base, and 13 bases lay in between. The germline V gene has CDR1 LNHDA and CDR2 SQIVND (reference sequence). The CDR3 sequence is 15 residues long. The CDR3: CASSTSGTGQETQYF. Written as DNA, the CDR3 is TGTGCCAGTAGTACAAGCGGGACAGGCCAAGAGACCCAGTACTTC.

The chain employs TRBV28 and TRBJ1-3; TRBD1 might be the D (6 bases). The CDR3 sequence is 15 residues long. Between the trimmed V and J ends, which lost 7 bases and 0 bases, there was a span of 13 bases. Germline CDR1 and CDR2: MDHEN and SYDVKM. The DNA for the CDR3 is TGTGCCAGCATACCCGACAGGATCTCTGGAAACACCATATATTTT. This sequence encodes CASIPDRISGNTIYF. The complete variable domain, with remaining parts taken from reference TRBV28 and TRBJ1-3, reads DVKVTQSSRYLVKRTGEKVFLECVQDMDHENMFWYRQDPGLGLRLIYFSYDVKMKEKGDIPEGYSVSREKKERFSLILESASTNQTSMYLCASIPDRISGNTIYFGEGSWLTVV.

The chain couples TRBV6-5 to TRBJ2-4, with 8 bases fitting TRBD1. The CDR3 consists of 12 residues. V lost 6 bases to trimming and J lost 12 bases; unmatched junction nucleotides: 7. Germline CDR1 and CDR2: MNHEY and SVGAGI. This CDR3 reads CASRNPGGPQYF. The CDR3 DNA reads TGTGCCAGCAGGAATCCAGGGGGCCCTCAGTACTTC.

V and J are TRBV19 and TRBJ2-5; 7 bases map to TRBD2. Per germline, CDR1 LNHDA and CDR2 SQIVND (reference sequence). J was trimmed by 3 bases and V by 10 bases; bases with no gene match: 14. This CDR3 comprises 15 residues. The CDR3: CATASGQRGEETQYF. The CDR3 DNA reads as TGTGCCACCGCATCGGGCCAGCGGGGCGAAGAGACCCAGTACTTC.

The genes are TRBV29-1 and TRBJ2-7, with D uncertain. The CDR3 extends over 13 amino acids. V lost 6 bases and J lost 0, with 12 bases in between. In germline, CDR1 is SQVTM, CDR2 ANQGSEA. CDR3 bases: TGCAGCGTAGTTGTGACTTACTCCTACGAGCAGTACTTC. Translating gives CSVVVTYSYEQYF.

This clone showed up just a few times. Here the CDR3 reads CAWSVGQHDPRSTRNQPQHF. DNA for the CDR3: TGTGCCTGGAGTGTGGGGCAGCATGACCCGCGAAGTACTCGCAATCAGCCCCAGCATTTT. V is TRBV30 and J is TRBJ1-5, with a weak D call TRBD1 (5 bases). CDR1 GTSNPN and CDR2 SVGIG come from the germline V gene (reference sequence). The CDR3 is made up of 20 amino acids. V was cut by 0 bases and J by 2 bases, with 26 bases left in between. The whole variable domain, remainder taken from reference TRBV30 and TRBJ1-5, is SQTIHQWPATLVQPVGSPLSLECTVEGTSNPNLYWYRQAAGRGLQLLFYSVGIGQISSEVPQNLSASRPQDRQFILSSKKLLLSDSGFYLCAWSVGQHDPRSTRNQPQHFGDGTRLSIL.

The chain links TRBV10-3 to TRBJ2-1; 7 bases line up with TRBD1. Germline V gene sequence: CDR1 ENHRY, CDR2 SYGVKD. This CDR3 spans 16 amino acids. Trimming at V came to 0 bases and at J to 0 bases, leaving 2 bases not matched to a gene. CDR3 DNA sequence: TGTGCCATCAGTGAGTCTGCAGGGGGCTCCTACAATGAGCAGTTCTTC. Translation: CAISESAGGSYNEQFF.